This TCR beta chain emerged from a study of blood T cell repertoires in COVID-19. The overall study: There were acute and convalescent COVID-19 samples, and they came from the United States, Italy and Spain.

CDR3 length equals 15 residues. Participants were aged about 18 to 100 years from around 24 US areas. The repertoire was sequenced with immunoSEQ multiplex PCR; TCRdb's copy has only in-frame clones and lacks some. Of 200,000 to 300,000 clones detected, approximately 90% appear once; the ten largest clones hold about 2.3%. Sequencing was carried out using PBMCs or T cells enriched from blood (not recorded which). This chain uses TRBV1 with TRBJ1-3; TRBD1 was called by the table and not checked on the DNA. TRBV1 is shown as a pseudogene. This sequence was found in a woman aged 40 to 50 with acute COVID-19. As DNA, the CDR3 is TGCACCAGCAGCCAAGCAGGGGGGTGGGGAAACACCATATATTTT. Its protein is CTSSQAGGWGNTIYF.